This T cell receptor beta chain appears in the sequencing data of a study of regulatory T cells in long-lasting Graves disease. This clonotype occurred many times. Its cognate antigen is unknown. The CDR3 is 19 amino acids. Germline V lookup: CDR1 MDHEN, CDR2 SYDVKM. The trim removed 4 bases at V and 2 bases at J, leaving 14 bases unmatched. Whole-study findings and limits: The study found lower TCR diversity in persistent Graves' patients than in newly diagnosed ones.

Libraries of TCR beta came from iRepertoire HTBI primers plus Arm-PCR of CDR3 regions. Using its own MiXCR run on the multiplex PCR reads, TCRdb lists one record per CDR3 protein. The sample has just over 600,000 distinct CDR3 sequences, 15% to 20% seen once; the top ten hold about 20%. This sample's time point: newly diagnosed GD, antithyroid drugs for less than 3 months. Scientists built the TCR library using RNA that was extracted from PBMCs. The sample was also reused in another study, on T cells in Graves' hyperthyroidism and ophthalmopathy.

The sequencing used peripheral blood mononuclear cells (PBMCs), collected at new diagnosis, from a patient treated with antithyroid drugs. V gene TRBV28 combines with J gene TRBJ2-3, with 11 bases identical to TRBD2. This clonotype was obtained from a woman aged 25 to 45 with Graves disease. The CDR3 loop reads CASSSPPGTSGGPTDTQYF. The CDR3 nucleotides are TGTGCCAGCAGTTCTCCTCCCGGGACTAGCGGAGGACCCACAGATACGCAGTATTTT.